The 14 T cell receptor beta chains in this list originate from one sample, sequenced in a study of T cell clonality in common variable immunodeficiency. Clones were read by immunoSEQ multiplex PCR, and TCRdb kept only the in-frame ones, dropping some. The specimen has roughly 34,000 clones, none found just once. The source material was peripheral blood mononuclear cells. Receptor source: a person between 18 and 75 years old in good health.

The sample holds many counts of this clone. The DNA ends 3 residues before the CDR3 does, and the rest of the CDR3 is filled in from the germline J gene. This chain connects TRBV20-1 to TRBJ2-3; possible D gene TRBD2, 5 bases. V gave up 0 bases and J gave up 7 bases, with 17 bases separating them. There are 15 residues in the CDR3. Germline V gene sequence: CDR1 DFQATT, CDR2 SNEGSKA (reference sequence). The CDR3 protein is CSARESGQATHTQYF. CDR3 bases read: TGCAGTGCTAGAGAGAGCGGTCAAGCTACGCATACG.

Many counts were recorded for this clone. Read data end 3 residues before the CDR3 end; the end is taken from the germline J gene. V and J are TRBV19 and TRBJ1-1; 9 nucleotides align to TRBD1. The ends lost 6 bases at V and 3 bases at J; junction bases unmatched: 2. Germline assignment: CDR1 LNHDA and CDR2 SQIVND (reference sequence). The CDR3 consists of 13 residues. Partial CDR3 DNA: TGTGCCAGTAGGGGACAGGGATACACTGAA. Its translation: CASRGQGYTE. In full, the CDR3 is CASRGQGYTEAFF.

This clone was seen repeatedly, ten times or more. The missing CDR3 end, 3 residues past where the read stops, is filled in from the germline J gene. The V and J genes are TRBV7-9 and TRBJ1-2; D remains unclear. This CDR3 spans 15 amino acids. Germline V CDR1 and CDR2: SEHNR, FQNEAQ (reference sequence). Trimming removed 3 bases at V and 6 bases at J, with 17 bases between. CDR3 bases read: TGTGCCAGCAGCTTTACTCGGGGTGAGTTGGATGGC. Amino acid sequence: CASSFTRGELDG. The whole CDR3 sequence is CASSFTRGELDGYTF.

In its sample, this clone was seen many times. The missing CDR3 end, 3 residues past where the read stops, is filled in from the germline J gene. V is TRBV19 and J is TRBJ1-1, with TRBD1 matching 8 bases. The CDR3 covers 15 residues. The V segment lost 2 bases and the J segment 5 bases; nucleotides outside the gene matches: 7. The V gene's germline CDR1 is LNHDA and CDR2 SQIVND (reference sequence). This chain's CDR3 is CASSIQGATITEAFF. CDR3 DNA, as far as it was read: TGTGCCAGTAGTATACAGGGGGCCACGATTACTGAA.

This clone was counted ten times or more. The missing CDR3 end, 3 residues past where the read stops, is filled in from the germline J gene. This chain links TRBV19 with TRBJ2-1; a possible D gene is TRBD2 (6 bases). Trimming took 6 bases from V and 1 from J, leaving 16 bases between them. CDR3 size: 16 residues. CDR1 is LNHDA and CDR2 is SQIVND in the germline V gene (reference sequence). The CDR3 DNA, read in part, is TGTGCCAGTAGCCCCATCATAGGAGGGTCCTACAATGAG. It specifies CASSPIIGGSYNE. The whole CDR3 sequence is CASSPIIGGSYNEQFF. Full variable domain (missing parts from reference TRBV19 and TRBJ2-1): DGGITQSPKYLFRKEGQNVTLSCEQNLNHDAMYWYRQDPGQGLRLIYYSQIVNDFQKGDIAEGYSVSREKKESFPLTVTSAQKNPTAFYLCASSPIIGGSYNEQFFGPGTRLTVL.

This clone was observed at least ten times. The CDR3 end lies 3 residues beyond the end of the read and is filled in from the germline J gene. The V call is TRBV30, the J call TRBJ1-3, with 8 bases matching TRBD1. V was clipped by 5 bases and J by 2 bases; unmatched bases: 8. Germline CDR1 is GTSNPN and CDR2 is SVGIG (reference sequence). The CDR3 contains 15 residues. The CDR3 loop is CAWETGGIAGNTIYF. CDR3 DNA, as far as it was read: TGTGCCTGGGAAACAGGGGGGATAGCTGGAAACACC.

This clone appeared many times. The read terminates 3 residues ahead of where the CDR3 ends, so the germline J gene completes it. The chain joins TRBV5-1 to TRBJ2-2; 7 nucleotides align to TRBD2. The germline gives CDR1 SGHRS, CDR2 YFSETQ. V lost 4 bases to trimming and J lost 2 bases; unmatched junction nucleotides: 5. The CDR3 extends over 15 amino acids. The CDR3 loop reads CASSEGTINTGELFF. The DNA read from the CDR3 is TGCGCCAGCAGCGAAGGGACTATCAACACCGGGGAG. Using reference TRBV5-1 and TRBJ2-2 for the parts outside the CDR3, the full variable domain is KAGVTQTPRYLIKTRGQQVTLSCSPISGHRSVSWYQQTPGQGLQFLFEYFSETQRNKGNFPGRFSGRQFSNSRSEMNVSTLELGDSALYLCASSEGTINTGELFFGEGSRLTVL.

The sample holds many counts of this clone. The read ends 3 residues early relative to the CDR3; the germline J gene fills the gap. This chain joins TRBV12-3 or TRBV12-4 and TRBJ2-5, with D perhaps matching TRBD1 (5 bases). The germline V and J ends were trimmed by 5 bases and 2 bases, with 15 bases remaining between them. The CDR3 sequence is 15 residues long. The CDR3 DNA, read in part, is TGTGCCAGCAGTGAAGAAGGACACCAGCAAGAGACC. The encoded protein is CASSEEGHQQET. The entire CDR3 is CASSEEGHQQETQYF.

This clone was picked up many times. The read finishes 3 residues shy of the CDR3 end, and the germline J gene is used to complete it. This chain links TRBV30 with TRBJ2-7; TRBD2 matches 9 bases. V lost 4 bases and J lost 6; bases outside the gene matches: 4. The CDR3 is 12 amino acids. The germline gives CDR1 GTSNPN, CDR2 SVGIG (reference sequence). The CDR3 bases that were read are TGTGCCTGGAAGAAGCGGGGGGCCGAG. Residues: CAWKKRGAE. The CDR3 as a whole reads CAWKKRGAEQYF.

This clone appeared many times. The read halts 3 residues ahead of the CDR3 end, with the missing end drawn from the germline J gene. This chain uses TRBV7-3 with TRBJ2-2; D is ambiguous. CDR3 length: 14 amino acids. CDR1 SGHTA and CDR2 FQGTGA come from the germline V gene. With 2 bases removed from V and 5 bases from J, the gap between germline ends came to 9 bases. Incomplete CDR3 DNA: TGTGCCAGCAGCTTAGGGCCCCATACCGGGGAG. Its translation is CASSLGPHTGE. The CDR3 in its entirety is CASSLGPHTGELFF.

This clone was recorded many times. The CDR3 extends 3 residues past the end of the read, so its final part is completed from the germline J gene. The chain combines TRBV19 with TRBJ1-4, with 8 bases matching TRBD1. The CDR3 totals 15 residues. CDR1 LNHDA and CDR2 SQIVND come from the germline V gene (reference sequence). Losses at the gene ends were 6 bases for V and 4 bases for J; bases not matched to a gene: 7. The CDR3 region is CASSRLDRVNEKLFF. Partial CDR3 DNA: TGTGCCAGTAGCCGACTGGACAGGGTTAATGAAAAA.

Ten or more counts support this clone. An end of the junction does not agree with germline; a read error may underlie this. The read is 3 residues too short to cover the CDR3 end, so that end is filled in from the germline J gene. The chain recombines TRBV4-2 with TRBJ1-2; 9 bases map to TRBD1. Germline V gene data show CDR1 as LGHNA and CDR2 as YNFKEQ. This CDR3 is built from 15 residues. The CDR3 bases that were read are TGCGCCAGCAGCCAAGAGTGGGACAGGGACTATGGC. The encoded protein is CASSQEWDRDYG. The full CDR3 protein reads CASSQEWDRDYGYTF.

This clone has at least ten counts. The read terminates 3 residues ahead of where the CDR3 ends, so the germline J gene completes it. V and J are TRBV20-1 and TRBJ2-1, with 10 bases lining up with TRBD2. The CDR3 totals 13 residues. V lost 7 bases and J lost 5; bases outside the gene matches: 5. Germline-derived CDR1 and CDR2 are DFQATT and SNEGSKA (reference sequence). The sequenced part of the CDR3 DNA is TGCAGTGGGTCTAGCGGGAGCAACAATGAG. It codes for CSGSSGSNNE. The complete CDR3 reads CSGSSGSNNEQFF.

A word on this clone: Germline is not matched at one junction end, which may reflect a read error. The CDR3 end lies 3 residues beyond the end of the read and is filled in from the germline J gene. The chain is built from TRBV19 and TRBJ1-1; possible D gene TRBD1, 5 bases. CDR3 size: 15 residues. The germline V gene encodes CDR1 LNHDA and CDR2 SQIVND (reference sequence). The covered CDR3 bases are TGTGCCAGTAGAATAGTGGGGCACTCGAACACTGAA. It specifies CASRIVGHSNTE. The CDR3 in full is CASRIVGHSNTEAFF.